Each of the 28 T cell receptor beta chains below was sequenced from the same sample in a study of cytomegalovirus exposure and HLA in healthy donors. Sequencing used immunoSEQ multiplex PCR; TCRdb keeps in-frame clones, though not all of them. This sample has 150,000 to 200,000 clones, with approximately 86% found just once. Sequencing was performed on PBMCs. All receptors come from a man aged 18 to 30 in good health and CMV-seropositive.

V usage is TRBV7-3 and J usage is TRBJ1-1, with 7 bases matching TRBD1. Germline V gene sequence: CDR1 SGHTA, CDR2 FQGTGA. This CDR3 region has 13 residues. J lost 7 bases, V lost 8 bases, and 10 bases had no gene match. The CDR3, as DNA: TGTGCCAGCCGCCAAAGCCGGGACAGTGAAGCTTTCTTT. It yields the protein CASRQSRDSEAFF.

V gene TRBV7-8 combines with J gene TRBJ1-2; weak D call: TRBD1 (6 bases). Per the germline V gene, CDR1 is SGHVS and CDR2 is FQNEAQ. This CDR3 region has 17 residues. The ends were cut back, 2 bases at V and 2 bases at J, with 18 bases in the middle. The CDR3 DNA sequence: TGTGCCAGCAGCTTATATGCGGGGGCCTCCTCCAACTATGGCTACACCTTC. It encodes CASSLYAGASSNYGYTF. The whole variable domain, remainder taken from reference TRBV7-8 and TRBJ1-2, is GAGVSQSPRYKVAKRGQDVALRCDPISGHVSLFWYQQALGQGPEFLTYFQNEAQLDKSGLPSDRFFAERPEGSVSTLKIQRTQQEDSAVYLCASSLYAGASSNYGYTFGSGTRLTVV.

This clone was seen a single time. The chain employs TRBV4-2 and TRBJ1-1, with TRBD1 matching 8 bases. The length of the CDR3 is 15 residues. V shed 4 bases, J shed 7 bases, and the junction held 11 bases outside the gene matches. Per germline, CDR1 LGHNA and CDR2 YNFKEQ. The chain's CDR3 is CASSRPGQGTYEAFF. CDR3 nucleotides: TGTGCCAGCAGCCGCCCCGGACAGGGAACGTATGAAGCTTTCTTT.

This chain uses TRBV28 with TRBJ2-7; the match to TRBD1 covers 10 bases. The CDR3 contains 15 residues. Germline assignment: CDR1 MDHEN and CDR2 SYDVKM. Unmatched junction bases numbered 6, after V lost 3 bases and J lost 4 bases. The CDR3 protein is CASSLSDRGLYEQYF. The CDR3 DNA sequence: TGTGCCAGCAGTTTGAGTGACAGGGGGCTGTACGAGCAGTACTTC.

The chain combines TRBV20-1 with TRBJ2-4; D is undetermined. Germline loops: CDR1 DFQATT, CDR2 SNEGSKA (reference sequence). CDR3 length: 11 amino acids. Trimming left V 2 bases short and J 9 bases short, with 8 bases between. In DNA form, the CDR3 reads TGCAGTGCTAGATCCCTACTCATTCAGTACTTC. This translates into CSARSLLIQYF.

The chain combines TRBV6-6 with TRBJ2-3; 10 positions match TRBD2. Germline CDR1 is MNHNY and CDR2 is SVGAGI (reference sequence). J gave up 7 bases and V 2 bases, and 3 bases lay outside the gene matches. The CDR3 length is 14 residues. The CDR3 DNA reads TGTGCCAGCAGTTACCTGGGACTAGCGCATACGCAGTATTTT. Its translation: CASSYLGLAHTQYF.

The chain combines TRBV18 with TRBJ1-1; possibly TRBD1 for D (5 bases). With 4 bases removed from V and 1 base from J, the gap between germline ends came to 10 bases. The CDR3 consists of 14 residues. Germline V CDR1 and CDR2: KGHSH, LQKENI. The CDR3 spells CASSRYGGNTEAFF. The DNA for the CDR3 is TGTGCCAGCTCACGCTACGGGGGGAACACTGAAGCTTTCTTT.

The rearrangement links TRBV27 to TRBJ2-6; tentatively, D is TRBD1 (6 bases). This CDR3 is 15 amino acids long. Looked up from germline, CDR1 is MNHEY and CDR2 is SMNVEV (reference sequence). Trimming took 6 bases from V and 0 from J, leaving 9 bases between them. For the CDR3, the DNA is TGTGCCAGCAGGAGAGGGGGCTCTGGGGCCAACGTCCTGACTTTC. Its translation: CASRRGGSGANVLTF.

The chain has TRBV9 and TRBJ2-7, with TRBD2 identical over 9 bases. CDR1 and CDR2 (germline): SGDLS, YYNGEE. V trimming: 6 bases; J trimming: 5 bases; junction bases outside the gene matches: 6. The CDR3 consists of 13 residues. The CDR3 sequence: CASKAGGPDEQYF. The DNA for the CDR3 is TGTGCCAGCAAGGCGGGGGGGCCGGACGAGCAGTACTTC.

The chain couples TRBV9 to TRBJ2-1, with 7 bases matching TRBD2. This CDR3 spans 17 amino acids. Trimming took 0 bases from V and 0 from J; bases not matched to a gene: 6. The germline gives CDR1 SGDLS, CDR2 YYNGEE. The CDR3 DNA reads as TGTGCCAGCAGCGTAGGGGGAGGGGAGGGCTCCTACAATGAGCAGTTCTTC. Translation: CASSVGGGEGSYNEQFF.

This clone was detected a few times. This chain uses TRBV28 with TRBJ1-2; TRBD1 aligns across 12 bases. This CDR3 has 13 residues. V lost 8 bases, J lost 7 bases, and 5 bases stayed unmatched. Germline assignment: CDR1 MDHEN and CDR2 SYDVKM. CDR3 sequence: CASWGQGAFGYTF. In nucleotides, the CDR3 is TGTGCCAGCTGGGGACAGGGGGCGTTTGGCTACACCTTC.

This chain uses TRBV5-1 with TRBJ2-1; D remains ambiguous. Germline V gene data show CDR1 as SGHRS and CDR2 as YFSETQ. Trimming took 0 bases from V and 4 from J, leaving 17 bases between them. The CDR3 spans 17 residues. The CDR3 region is CASSLGKLNLEYNEQFF. For the CDR3, the DNA is TGCGCCAGCAGCTTGGGGAAGCTGAATCTAGAGTACAATGAGCAGTTCTTC.

This clone was found once. The chain recombines TRBV7-2 with TRBJ2-7, with TRBD1 identical over 8 bases. Trimming cost V 1 base and J 3 bases; bases outside gene matches: 14. This CDR3 region has 18 residues. CDR1 SGHTA and CDR2 FQGNSA come from the germline V gene. CDR3 amino acids: CASSLVFPGQGKNYEQYF. In DNA form, the CDR3 reads TGTGCCAGCAGCTTAGTGTTTCCTGGACAGGGAAAGAACTACGAGCAGTACTTC. Supplemented by reference TRBV7-2 and TRBJ2-7, the full variable domain reads GAGVSQSPSNKVTEKGKDVELRCDPISGHTALYWYRQSLGQGLEFLIYFQGNSAPDKSGLPSDRFSAERTGGSVSTLTIQRTQQEDSAVYLCASSLVFPGQGKNYEQYFGPGTRLTVT.

CDR3 sequence (DNA): TGTGCCAGCAGCCCTAAGGGGGAGACCCAGTACTTC. Residues: CASSPKGETQYF. The rearrangement joins TRBV7-3 to TRBJ2-5; maybe TRBD1 (5 bases). V was trimmed by 5 bases and J by 5 bases, leaving 9 bases between them. Germline V gene data show CDR1 as SGHTA and CDR2 as FQGTGA. This CDR3 contains 12 residues.

The rearrangement joins TRBV4-3 to TRBJ2-3; 7 nucleotides match TRBD2. The CDR3 contains 16 residues. V shed 0 bases and J 1 base; nucleotides not matched to a gene: 4. Germline-derived CDR1 and CDR2 are LGHNA and YSLEER. CDR3 sequence reads: CASSQDVLAGTDTQYF. CDR3 DNA sequence: TGCGCCAGCAGCCAAGATGTCCTAGCGGGCACAGATACGCAGTATTTT.

This clone was seen only once. The chain employs TRBV5-1 and TRBJ1-6; D is ambiguous. Looked up from germline, CDR1 is SGHRS and CDR2 is YFSETQ. The CDR3 covers 17 residues. Trimming pared 0 bases from V and 9 bases from J, leaving 19 bases between. The CDR3 reads CASSLANKDSGISPLHF. The CDR3 DNA sequence: TGCGCCAGCAGCTTGGCCAACAAGGATTCGGGGATTTCACCCCTCCACTTT.

This clone was seen once. The chain uses TRBV7-9 and TRBJ2-7; 15 nucleotides align to TRBD2. With 4 bases clipped from V and 7 bases from J, the junction kept 5 bases outside the gene matches. The CDR3 spans 15 residues. Per germline, CDR1 SEHNR and CDR2 FQNEAQ (reference sequence). The CDR3 DNA is TGTGCCAGCAGCTCCTGGACTAGCGGGAGGGATGAGCAGTACTTC. Its protein is CASSSWTSGRDEQYF.

V usage is TRBV11-2 and J usage is TRBJ2-7, with TRBD2 matching over 7 bases. The CDR3 is made up of 15 amino acids. Germline loops: CDR1 SGHAT, CDR2 FQNNGV. V lost 6 bases to trimming and J lost 3 bases; unmatched junction nucleotides: 11. CDR3 sequence (DNA): TGTGCCAGCAGTTCAGCCGGGACTACAAACTACGAGCAGTACTTC. Its protein product is CASSSAGTTNYEQYF.

The chain employs TRBV10-3 and TRBJ2-3, with 7 bases identical to TRBD1. The V gene's germline CDR1 is ENHRY and CDR2 SYGVKD. Germline trimming cut 11 bases from V and 1 base from J; bases unmatched to any gene: 12. The CDR3 is made up of 15 amino acids. This CDR3 reads CAARDSRYGTDTQYF. CDR3 nucleotides: TGTGCCGCCCGGGACAGCCGATACGGCACAGATACGCAGTATTTT.

This chain links TRBV6-6 with TRBJ1-1, with 7 bases aligning to TRBD1. Germline CDR1 is MNHNY and CDR2 is SVGAGI (reference sequence). There are 14 residues in the CDR3. V shed 6 bases and J 0 bases; nucleotides not matched to a gene: 4. CDR3 amino acids: CASSPQGMNTEAFF. As DNA, the CDR3 is TGTGCCAGCAGCCCACAGGGGATGAACACTGAAGCTTTCTTT.

The V and J genes are TRBV19 and TRBJ1-5, with D perhaps TRBD1 (5 bases). The CDR3 has 15 amino acids. Between the trimmed V and J ends, which lost 3 bases and 0 bases, there was a span of 9 bases. Per the germline V gene, CDR1 is LNHDA and CDR2 is SQIVND (reference sequence). For the CDR3, the DNA is TGTGCCAGTAGTATGGGGCAGTATAGCAATCAGCCCCAGCATTTT. Its translation: CASSMGQYSNQPQHF.

The gene calls are TRBV7-2 and TRBJ2-1; D gene ambiguous. The V gene lost 0 bases and the J gene lost 4 bases, with 13 bases spanning the gap. This CDR3 comprises 16 residues. Germline loops: CDR1 SGHTA, CDR2 FQGNSA. CDR3 sequence reads: CASSLAAPGGYNEQFF. CDR3 sequence (DNA): TGTGCCAGCAGCTTAGCGGCCCCGGGTGGGTACAATGAGCAGTTCTTC.

This chain joins TRBV18 and TRBJ2-7; the match to TRBD1 covers 7 bases. V dropped 6 bases and J dropped 5; count of bases not matched to a gene: 7. The germline V gene has CDR1 KGHSH and CDR2 LQKENI. There are 13 residues in the CDR3. The CDR3: CASSFTGADEQYF. The CDR3 nucleotides are TGTGCCAGCTCCTTCACAGGGGCCGACGAGCAGTACTTC.

This chain joins TRBV27 and TRBJ2-1, with 10 bases fitting TRBD2. Germline V CDR1 and CDR2: MNHEY, SMNVEV (reference sequence). CDR3 length equals 19 residues. V was clipped by 4 bases and J by 3 bases; unmatched bases: 15. The CDR3 coding sequence is TGTGCCAGCAGTTCCACCGTAGCAGGAGCGGGGGGGCACTACAATGAGCAGTTCTTC. Protein product: CASSSTVAGAGGHYNEQFF.

This clone has just a few counts. The chain couples TRBV19 to TRBJ1-6; TRBD1 agrees at 7 bases. Germline lookup yields CDR1 LNHDA and CDR2 SQIVND (reference sequence). V was pared by 5 bases and J by 8 bases, with 3 bases of the junction left unmatched. The CDR3 runs 13 residues. The CDR3 coding sequence is TGTGCCAGTAGTCGCAGGGGGGATTCACCCCTCCACTTT. It translates to CASSRRGDSPLHF.

The rearrangement links TRBV27 to TRBJ1-1; TRBD1 might be the D (5 bases). V lost 5 bases to trimming and J lost 0 bases, with 13 bases between them. The germline V gene has CDR1 MNHEY and CDR2 SMNVEV (reference sequence). CDR3 length: 15 amino acids. CDR3 region: CASSQDSRMNTEAFF. The CDR3 bases are TGTGCCAGCAGTCAAGACAGCAGAATGAACACTGAAGCTTTCTTT.

The chain links TRBV15 to TRBJ1-1, with 7 nucleotides matching TRBD1. The CDR3 loop spans 15 amino acids. Trimming cost V 8 bases and J 2 bases; bases outside gene matches: 11. CDR1 LNHNV and CDR2 YYDKDF come from the germline V gene (reference sequence). CDR3 residues: CATGAYRGSNTEAFF. CDR3 in DNA: TGTGCCACCGGTGCTTACAGGGGTTCTAACACTGAAGCTTTCTTT.

This clone was counted a single time. CDR3 in amino acids: CASSLISSGTNQETQYF. CDR3 nucleotide sequence: TGCGCCAGCAGCTTGATTTCTTCAGGGACTAACCAAGAGACCCAGTACTTC. This chain joins TRBV5-1 and TRBJ2-5; 7 bases are a match to TRBD2. Germline CDR1 and CDR2: SGHRS and YFSETQ. J gave up 0 bases and V 1 base, and 9 bases lay outside the gene matches. There are 17 residues in the CDR3.